The rows below give T cell receptor beta chains drawn from one sample of a study of blood T cell repertoires in COVID-19. Generated by immunoSEQ multiplex PCR, the TCRdb table keeps only in-frame clones and is missing some. Here the sample spans approximately 210,000 clones, 87% being singletons. What was sequenced was peripheral blood. These receptors all come from a man aged 40-55 years with active or convalescent COVID-19. The CDR3 runs from the conserved cysteine through the conserved F or W. The order of the fields is V gene, J gene, D gene, clone size, CDR3 DNA, CDR3 protein. D genes are given only for firm matches. Rows may omit the clone size; those that give it use once, few, many or a size class.

V gene: TRBV24-1
J gene: TRBJ2-2
D gene: TRBD2
clone size: NA
CDR3 DNA: TGTGCCACCAGTGATTTTGGGGGGGGGATGCACACCGGGGAGCTGTTTTTT
CDR3 protein: CATSDFGGGMHTGELFF

V gene: TRBV9
J gene: TRBJ2-2
D gene: TRBD1
clone size: few
CDR3 DNA: TGTGCCAGCAGCCCAGGACAGGGTAACACCGGGGAGCTGTTTTTT
CDR3 protein: CASSPGQGNTGELFF

V gene: TRBV5-5
J gene: TRBJ2-1
D gene: TRBD2
clone size: NA
CDR3 DNA: TGTGCCAGCAGCTTGGCCAGCGGGGGGGCCTATGAGCAGTTCTTC
CDR3 protein: CASSLASGGAYEQFF

V gene: TRBV4-2
J gene: TRBJ2-7
D gene: TRBD2
clone size: NA
CDR3 DNA: TGTGCCAGCAGCCAAGCCCTAGCGGGAGGGGGTATCCGAGACGAGCAGTACTTC
CDR3 protein: CASSQALAGGGIRDEQYF

V gene: TRBV19
J gene: TRBJ1-1
D gene: NA
clone size: NA
CDR3 DNA: TGTGCCAGTAACGGGGGGCCTGAAGCTTTCTTT
CDR3 protein: CASNGGPEAFF

V gene: TRBV6-5
J gene: TRBJ2-5
D gene: NA
clone size: NA
CDR3 DNA: TGTGCCAGCAGTTACATGGAGCTAACTGCGGAGGAGACCCAGTACTTC
CDR3 protein: CASSYMELTAEETQYF

V gene: TRBV15
J gene: TRBJ2-3
D gene: NA
clone size: NA
CDR3 DNA: TGTGCCACCAGCAGAGGAGGGTTCGTCCCTACCTCCACAGATACGCAGTATTTT
CDR3 protein: CATSRGGFVPTSTDTQYF

V gene: TRBV4-1
J gene: TRBJ2-2
D gene: TRBD1
clone size: NA
CDR3 DNA: TGCGCCAGCAGCATCCAGGGGGCGAACACCGGGGAGCTGTTTTTT
CDR3 protein: CASSIQGANTGELFF

V gene: TRBV27
J gene: TRBJ1-2
D gene: TRBD1
clone size: NA
CDR3 DNA: TGTGCCAGCAGTTTGACAGGGGGATTCGGCTATGGCTACACCTTC
CDR3 protein: CASSLTGGFGYGYTF

V gene: TRBV12-5
J gene: TRBJ2-3
D gene: NA
clone size: few
CDR3 DNA: TGTGCTAGTGGTTTGGGACAGAACACAGATACGCAGTATTTT
CDR3 protein: CASGLGQNTDTQYF

V gene: TRBV11-2
J gene: TRBJ2-7
D gene: TRBD1
clone size: NA
CDR3 DNA: TGTGCCAGCAGCTTAACCTTGGGGACAGCGGCGGGCGAGCAGTACTTC
CDR3 protein: CASSLTLGTAAGEQYF

V gene: TRBV5-1
J gene: TRBJ2-6
D gene: NA
clone size: NA
CDR3 DNA: TGCGCCAGCACCCCCCGGGGGGCCTCTGGGGCCAACGTCCTGACTTTC
CDR3 protein: CASTPRGASGANVLTF

V gene: TRBV9
J gene: TRBJ2-7
D gene: TRBD2
clone size: NA
CDR3 DNA: TGTGCCAGCAGCGTGAGCGGCGGGAGCGGCTACGAGCAGTACTTC
CDR3 protein: CASSVSGGSGYEQYF

V gene: TRBV5-1
J gene: TRBJ1-1
D gene: NA
clone size: NA
CDR3 DNA: TGCGCCAGCAGCTATGGACAAGAGAACACTGAAGCTTTCTTT
CDR3 protein: CASSYGQENTEAFF

V gene: TRBV19
J gene: TRBJ1-2
D gene: NA
clone size: NA
CDR3 DNA: TGTGCCAGTAGTATAGACTGGCAGGGAGGCTATGGCTACACCTTC
CDR3 protein: CASSIDWQGGYGYTF

V gene: TRBV28
J gene: TRBJ1-2
D gene: TRBD1
clone size: NA
CDR3 DNA: TGTGCCAGCGGGTGGGCAGGGGGTTACGGCTACACCTTC
CDR3 protein: CASGWAGGYGYTF

V gene: TRBV30
J gene: TRBJ1-2
D gene: NA
clone size: NA
CDR3 DNA: TGTGCCTGGAGTGCCCCAAGAGGCAGATCTAACTATGGCTACACCTTC
CDR3 protein: CAWSAPRGRSNYGYTF

V gene: TRBV24-1
J gene: TRBJ2-5
D gene: TRBD1
clone size: once
CDR3 DNA: TGTGCCACCAGTGACCAGACAGGGGGCCAAGAGACCCAGTACTTC
CDR3 protein: CATSDQTGGQETQYF

V gene: TRBV19
J gene: TRBJ2-1
D gene: NA
clone size: NA
CDR3 DNA: TGTGCCAGTAGTATACGCCTTCCCTACGATGAGCAGTTCTTC
CDR3 protein: CASSIRLPYDEQFF

V gene: TRBV12-3/TRBV12-4
J gene: TRBJ1-5
D gene: NA
clone size: NA
CDR3 DNA: TGTGCCAGCAGTTTAGACAGGGTGCAGCCCCAGCATTTT
CDR3 protein: CASSLDRVQPQHF

V gene: TRBV12-3/TRBV12-4
J gene: TRBJ1-2
D gene: TRBD1
clone size: NA
CDR3 DNA: TGTGCCAGCAGGGCGACAGGGAATAACGGCTACACCTTC
CDR3 protein: CASRATGNNGYTF

V gene: TRBV19
J gene: TRBJ1-2
D gene: TRBD1
clone size: NA
CDR3 DNA: TGTGCCAGTAGCCCGATGGGACAGGTTATTAACTATGGCTACACCTTC
CDR3 protein: CASSPMGQVINYGYTF

V gene: TRBV12-3/TRBV12-4
J gene: TRBJ1-5
D gene: NA
clone size: NA
CDR3 DNA: TGTGCCAGCAGTCCTCAGGGTCAGCCCCAGCATTTT
CDR3 protein: CASSPQGQPQHF

V gene: TRBV7-9
J gene: TRBJ1-1
D gene: NA
clone size: NA
CDR3 DNA: TGTGCCAGCAGCTTTACAGTTAACACTGAAGCTTTCTTT
CDR3 protein: CASSFTVNTEAFF

V gene: TRBV15
J gene: TRBJ1-1
D gene: NA
clone size: NA
CDR3 DNA: TGTGCCACCAGGGTAAGGGCGGGCATCACTGAAGCTTTCTTT
CDR3 protein: CATRVRAGITEAFF

V gene: TRBV11-3
J gene: TRBJ2-1
D gene: TRBD2
clone size: NA
CDR3 DNA: TGTGCCAGCAGCTTAGACCCCTGGGATGGGGAGGGCAATGAGCAGTTCTTC
CDR3 protein: CASSLDPWDGEGNEQFF